Listed here is a single T cell receptor beta chain. Distinct nucleotide sequences in the sample also encode this CDR3. These data belong to a study of blood T cell repertoires in COVID-19. On the study more broadly: Sites in the United States, Italy and Spain provided acute and convalescent COVID-19 samples. In each case, the material was cDNA or gDNA derived from T cells, B-cell-depleted T cells, or PBMCs.

Authors' methods: Counts of nucleated cells, estimated from reference gene primer amplification, were obtained. Method: immunoSEQ multiplex PCR; TCRdb's copy keeps in-frame clones and lacks some. That table gives V, J and clone size, and the DNA gave D and trimming. The top ten clones hold 3% to 3.5% of a sample with roughly 200,000 clones, 84% of them seen once. Participants had their cohort set by participant-reported clinical history. The sample was PBMCs or T cells enriched from blood (not recorded which). The clonotype comes from a woman aged 25 to 39 who had been exposed to COVID-19.

This CDR3 is CASSPTGDTQYF. CDR3 nucleotides: TGTGCCAGCAGCCCGACAGGGGATACGCAGTATTTT. This sequence joins TRBV6-6 and TRBJ2-3; TRBD1 aligns across 7 bases. Looked up from germline, CDR1 is MNHNY and CDR2 is SVGAGI (reference sequence). This CDR3 has 12 amino acids. J gave up 6 bases and V 6 bases, and 3 bases lay outside the gene matches.